The 26 T cell receptor beta chains reported below all come from one sample, sequenced in a study of neurological immune-mediated disorders. The time point is: longitudinal time-point 2. MiXCR was run by TCRdb on the 5' RACE reads, yielding one entry per CDR3 protein. The repertoire holds some 87,000 distinct CDR3 sequences, more than 5% seen once, with roughly 7.3% in the top ten. The sequenced material came from PBMCs. The receptors shown here come from a woman in her fifties or sixties with multiple sclerosis.

This clonotype was seen ten or more times. This chain connects TRBV7-2 to TRBJ1-2, with D maybe TRBD1 (6 bases). Germline V gives CDR1 SGHTA, CDR2 FQGNSA. The length of the CDR3 is 13 residues. Trimming left V 5 bases short and J 2 bases short, with 9 bases between. This CDR3 reads CASSRTGNYGYTF. For the CDR3, the DNA is TGTGCCAGCAGCCGTACAGGGAACTATGGCTACACCTTC.

The V gene is TRBV5-5, the J gene TRBJ2-3; D unresolved. The CDR3 has 13 residues. Deletions cut 1 base from V and 10 bases from J, with 13 bases between. CDR1 is SGHKS and CDR2 is YYEKEE in the germline V gene (reference sequence). CDR3 bases: TGTGCCAGCAGCTTGTGGGCCCCCGAGGCGCAGTATTTT. Translation: CASSLWAPEAQYF.

This clonotype was found many times. V usage is TRBV6-1 and J usage is TRBJ2-1; D might be TRBD1 or TRBD2, each matching 5 bases. V was cut by 8 bases and J by 8 bases, with 19 bases left in between. From germline, CDR1 is MNHNS and CDR2 SASEGT. The CDR3 loop spans 14 amino acids. CDR3 amino acids: CASLAGTGTDEQFF. The CDR3 bases are TGTGCCAGCCTCGCCGGGACGGGGACCGATGAGCAGTTCTTC.

This clonotype was detected many times. The rearrangement links TRBV20-1 to TRBJ1-2; possible D gene TRBD1, 5 bases. Looked up from germline, CDR1 is DFQATT and CDR2 is SNEGSKA (reference sequence). Trimming removed 6 bases at V and 7 bases at J, with 15 bases between. The CDR3 is made up of 12 amino acids. CDR3 in amino acids: CSASQGVVGYTF. The CDR3 coding sequence is TGCAGTGCCAGCCAGGGTGTGGTTGGCTACACCTTC.

This clonotype was seen many times. The V and J genes are TRBV3-1 and TRBJ2-1; the D gene is possibly TRBD2 (7 bases). The CDR3 runs 16 residues. Germline V gives CDR1 LGHDT, CDR2 YNNKEL (reference sequence). The V end lost 1 base, the J end lost 7 bases, and 17 bases lay between the germline ends. CDR3 coding DNA: TGTGCCAGCAGCCAAGGATTCCGGGGGCGGGGGAATGAGCAGTTCTTC. Its translation: CASSQGFRGRGNEQFF.

The V call is TRBV3-1, the J call TRBJ2-7; D remains unclear. Germline V CDR1 and CDR2: LGHDT, YNNKEL (reference sequence). Trimming left V 8 bases short and J 3 bases short, with 5 bases between. There are 10 residues in the CDR3. The CDR3 DNA sequence: TGTGCCAGCCAAAGCTACGAGCAGTACTTC. Translation: CASQSYEQYF.

This clonotype was seen at least ten times. V is TRBV5-1 and J is TRBJ2-3; 7 nucleotides agree with TRBD1. The germline V gene has CDR1 SGHRS and CDR2 YFSETQ. V was pared by 4 bases and J by 2 bases, with 4 bases of the junction left unmatched. The CDR3 totals 14 residues. In DNA form, the CDR3 reads TGCGCCAGCAGCCAAGGGACAGCCACAGATACGCAGTATTTT. Translated, it gives CASSQGTATDTQYF.

This clonotype has at least ten counts. The V gene is TRBV20-1, the J gene TRBJ2-1; 10 bases fit TRBD2. The V gene end was trimmed by 6 bases and the J gene end by 6 bases; junction bases not matched to a gene: 8. Germline CDR1 and CDR2: DFQATT and SNEGSKA (reference sequence). CDR3 length equals 14 residues. CDR3 loop: CSAPGTSAFNEQFF. CDR3 sequence (DNA): TGCAGTGCCCCCGGGACTAGCGCTTTCAATGAGCAGTTCTTC.

Ten or more counts support this clonotype. The CDR3 spells CASEGRNTEAFF. The CDR3 DNA is TGCGCCAGCGAGGGACGGAACACTGAAGCTTTCTTT. This rearrangement joins TRBV10-2 to TRBJ1-1; a possible D gene is TRBD1 (5 bases). V lost 8 bases and J 1 base, leaving 8 bases between the germline ends. CDR1 and CDR2 (germline): WSHSY, SAAADI. The CDR3 consists of 12 residues.

The chain recombines TRBV7-2 with TRBJ2-2, with D perhaps being TRBD1 or TRBD2 (6 bases each). V was cut by 1 base and J by 1 base, with 10 bases left in between. Germline V gene lookup returns CDR1 SGHTA and CDR2 FQGNSA. The CDR3 consists of 16 residues. As DNA, the CDR3 is TGTGCCAGCAGCTTAGGAGGGGGGTGGAACACCGGGGAGCTGTTTTTT. The encoded protein is CASSLGGGWNTGELFF.

The rearrangement uses TRBV4-2 and TRBJ2-3; D gene unclear. CDR1 LGHNA and CDR2 YNFKEQ come from the germline V gene. Trimming took off 0 bases at V and 2 bases at J, with 9 bases between the two ends. This CDR3 has 15 residues. CDR3 DNA: TGTGCCAGCAGCCAAGAGAGCGCTAACACAGATACGCAGTATTTT. Its translation: CASSQESANTDTQYF.

There are many counts of this clonotype. The rearrangement uses TRBV5-1 and TRBJ2-7, with 9 bases fitting TRBD1. The CDR3 consists of 14 residues. J gave up 2 bases and V 4 bases, and 4 bases lay outside the gene matches. Germline V gene sequence: CDR1 SGHRS, CDR2 YFSETQ. In DNA, the CDR3 is TGCGCCAGCAGCAGCCGACAGGGGGCCTACGAGCAGTACTTC. It codes for CASSSRQGAYEQYF.

This clonotype was counted at least ten times. V gene TRBV6-5 combines with J gene TRBJ1-2; D might be TRBD1 (5 bases). This CDR3 comprises 14 residues. Germline V lookup: CDR1 MNHEY, CDR2 SVGAGI. Trimming took 8 bases from V and 4 from J, leaving 17 bases between them. This CDR3 is CASRQPGTLYGYTF. In DNA, the CDR3 is TGTGCCAGCCGCCAGCCAGGGACTCTCTATGGCTACACCTTC.

This clonotype has at least ten counts. The rearrangement uses TRBV12-3 or TRBV12-4 and TRBJ2-1, with 8 bases identical to TRBD1. This CDR3 has 18 residues. Trimming at V came to 9 bases and at J to 4 bases, leaving 20 bases not matched to a gene. CDR3: CASHQFMIGQGGYNEQFF. As DNA, the CDR3 is TGTGCCAGTCACCAGTTTATGATTGGACAGGGTGGGTACAATGAGCAGTTCTTC.

This clonotype was observed a few times. A much larger clone is a single base away; this may be a read error. The genes are TRBV20-1 and TRBJ2-7, with no clear D. V lost 0 bases and J 5 bases, leaving 5 bases between the germline ends. CDR3 size: 11 residues. Germline V gene sequence: CDR1 DFQATT, CDR2 SNEGSKA (reference sequence). As DNA, the CDR3 is TGCAGTGCTAGAGATCGCAACGAGCAGTACTTC. Translation gives CSARDRNEQYF.

This clonotype was found many times. The chain has TRBV12-3 or TRBV12-4 and TRBJ2-3; no reliable D call. Trimming cost V 10 bases and J 4 bases, with 9 bases left between them. This CDR3 is 11 amino acids long. DNA of the CDR3: TGTGCCACCACTGGGGCAGATACGCAGTATTTT. As protein: CATTGADTQYF.

This clonotype was detected ten times or more. The J gene is TRBJ2-1, the V gene TRBV2; D uncertain. This CDR3 region has 15 residues. The ends were cut back, 4 bases at V and 12 bases at J, with 22 bases in the middle. CDR1 and CDR2 from the germline V gene are SNHLY and FYNNEI. CDR3 protein: CASSVLQTTPDGQFF. The CDR3 DNA follows: TGTGCCAGCAGTGTCCTACAAACTACACCGGATGGGCAGTTCTTC.

There are many counts of this clonotype. V is TRBV5-1 and J is TRBJ2-7; a possible D gene is TRBD2 (6 bases). The CDR3 sequence is 15 residues long. Germline V gene data show CDR1 as SGHRS and CDR2 as YFSETQ. V was pared by 4 bases and J by 2 bases, with 16 bases between. CDR3 coding DNA: TGCGCCAGCAGCCACGGATGGGGGGAACCCTACGAGCAGTACTTC. Translated: CASSHGWGEPYEQYF.

This clonotype was seen repeatedly, ten times or more. V usage is TRBV5-1 and J usage is TRBJ2-2; maybe TRBD2 (6 bases). Between the trimmed V and J ends, which lost 8 bases and 1 base, there was a span of 12 bases. Germline V gene data show CDR1 as SGHRS and CDR2 as YFSETQ. The CDR3 has 14 amino acids. The CDR3 here is CASLQGLNTGELFF. The CDR3 coding sequence is TGCGCCAGTCTCCAGGGACTGAACACCGGGGAGCTGTTTTTT.

This clonotype was found many times. V gene TRBV6-5 combines with J gene TRBJ1-2, with 7 bases matching TRBD1. CDR1 and CDR2 (germline): MNHEY, SVGAGI. The CDR3 extends over 12 amino acids. Trimming cost V 8 bases and J 7 bases; bases outside gene matches: 7. CDR3 sequence (DNA): TGTGCCAGCCAGGGGGACGGAAGTGGCTACACCTTC. This translates into CASQGDGSGYTF.

This clonotype was recorded at least ten times. The CDR3: CASSVIYSGGPYNEQFF. In nucleotides, the CDR3 is TGTGCCAGCAGCGTGATTTATAGCGGGGGGCCTTACAATGAGCAGTTCTTC. V is TRBV7-6 and J is TRBJ2-1; 10 bases are shared with TRBD2. CDR3 size: 17 residues. Germline-derived CDR1 and CDR2 are SGHVS and FNYEAQ. Trimming took 5 bases from V and 4 from J; bases not matched to a gene: 11.

This clonotype was detected ten times or more. The genes are TRBV7-2 and TRBJ2-2, with unresolved D. The germline CDR1 and CDR2 sequences are SGHTA and FQGNSA. The V end was cut by 3 bases, the J end by 0 bases, with 8 bases between. This CDR3 contains 15 residues. Here the CDR3 reads CASSFSSTNTGELFF. The CDR3 bases are TGTGCCAGCAGCTTTTCCAGCACGAACACCGGGGAGCTGTTTTTT.

Ten or more counts support this clonotype. This chain joins TRBV7-2 and TRBJ1-4; D might be TRBD1 (6 bases). V lost 1 base to trimming and J lost 7 bases, with 13 bases between them. CDR1 is SGHTA, CDR2 FQGNSA, per germline. The CDR3 has 15 residues. CDR3 sequence (DNA): TGTGCCAGCAGCTTAGTGGCAGGGGTTAGTGAAAAACTGTTTTTT. It is translated as CASSLVAGVSEKLFF.

At least ten counts were recorded for this clonotype. V gene TRBV20-1 combines with J gene TRBJ2-1, with D uncertain. The germline V and J ends were trimmed by 0 bases and 4 bases, with 4 bases remaining between them. In germline, CDR1 is DFQATT, CDR2 SNEGSKA (reference sequence). The CDR3 contains 12 residues. DNA for the CDR3: TGCAGTGCTAGAGAGAGGTACAATGAGCAGTTCTTC. Its translation is CSARERYNEQFF.

This clonotype has a handful of counts. The chain employs TRBV6-6 and TRBJ1-2; D is perhaps TRBD1 (5 bases). Trimming cost V 0 bases and J 8 bases, with 13 bases left between them. The CDR3 is 14 residues long. Germline CDR1 is MNHNY and CDR2 is SVGAGI (reference sequence). The CDR3, as DNA: TGTGCCAGCAGTTACTCGAAACTCGGGGGGGGCTACACCTTC. This gives the protein CASSYSKLGGGYTF.

Comments on this clonotype: This may be a read error: a much more frequent sequence differs by one nucleotide. The V and J genes are TRBV19 and TRBJ2-2; TRBD1 matches at 7 bases. The germline CDR1 and CDR2 sequences are LNHDA and SQIVND (reference sequence). The CDR3 has 14 amino acids. The J segment lost 1 base and the V segment lost 6 bases, leaving 2 bases of the junction unmatched. The CDR3 bases are TGTGCCAGTAGGACAGGGATGAACACCGGGGAGCTGTTTTTT. Amino acids: CASRTGMNTGELFF. Using reference TRBV19 and TRBJ2-2 for the parts outside the CDR3, the full variable domain is DGGITQSPKYLFRKEGQNVTLSCEQNLNHDAMYWYRQDPGQGLRLIYYSQIVNDFQKGDIAEGYSVSREKKESFPLTVTSAQKNPTAFYLCASRTGMNTGELFFGEGSRLTVL.